This T cell receptor beta chain is drawn from a study of T cell repertoires in cytomegalovirus infection (dated by TCRdb to between 2017 and 2020). About the investigation overall: Peptide stimulations targeted recently identified HLA-C-restricted CMV epitopes, whose presentation resists viral immunomodulation, together with well-studied HLA-B-restricted epitopes. Donor HLA type was relevant to the analysis, as public TCR beta signatures indicated carriage of CMV infection together with the matching HLA type. Beyond this particular receptor, the publication reports: The ex vivo response was dominated by HLA-C-restricted CMV-specific TCR beta clonotypes, and the single most frequent clonotype in two of eight donors was supplied by these HLA-C-restricted clonotypes. In both this cohort and an independent cohort of a few hundred donors, the cumulative frequency of public TCR beta family members distinguished carriers of CMV infection plus the relevant HLA type.

The CDR3 numbers 13 residues from cysteine through phenylalanine. Only the CDR3 part of the read is kept: 39 bases, read in frame from the first base. A distance of 10 bases separates the germline ends of V and J, which lose 3 bases and 5 bases respectively. For CDR1 and CDR2, the germline V gene lists SNHLY and FYNNEI. The meaning of the sample's treatment or condition label: in vitro stimulation with specific CMV peptide epitopes to enrich CMV-specific T cells. About this clonotype: No cognate antigen has been identified for it. No qualities accompany the bases; no much larger clone lies one base away.

The sequencer was an Illumina HiSeq 1500. TCRdb applied fastp at Q25 and MiXCR to the public reads, then kept only in-frame beta chains. Each entry is one CDR3 protein sequence, shown with its most common DNA and genes. The sample table contains hundreds of thousands of distinct CDR3 sequences; only one count was recorded for roughly a third of them. The ten most abundant clones make up under 20% of the sample. This specimen was cultured PBMCs, taken from culture after CMV antigen stimulation. The TCR originated in a human donor in good health (CMV status not recorded). Some clones in this sample may be carry-over from other donors' samples. The rearrangement joined TRBV2 to TRBJ1-1; the D gene cannot be resolved reliably. The DNA sequence is TGTGCCAGCAGTGACCGAGAGGAAACTGAAGCTTTCTTT. Its product reads: CASSDREETEAFF.